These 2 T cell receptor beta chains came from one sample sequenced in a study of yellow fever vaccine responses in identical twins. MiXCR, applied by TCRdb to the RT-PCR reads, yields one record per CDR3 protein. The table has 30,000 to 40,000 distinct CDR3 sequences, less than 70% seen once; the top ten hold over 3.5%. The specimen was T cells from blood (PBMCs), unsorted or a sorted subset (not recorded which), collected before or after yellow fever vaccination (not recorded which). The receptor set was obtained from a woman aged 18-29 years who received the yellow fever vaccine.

The DNA of the CDR3 is TGTGCCAGCAGTTTATCTTTAGGCAGAGGGGATGAAAAACTGTTTTTT. Residues: CASSLSLGRGDEKLFF. V is TRBV28 and J is TRBJ1-4; weak D call: TRBD1 (5 bases). V dropped 1 base and J dropped 6 bases, with 15 bases sitting between them. The CDR3 consists of 16 residues. The germline CDR1 and CDR2 sequences are MDHEN and SYDVKM.

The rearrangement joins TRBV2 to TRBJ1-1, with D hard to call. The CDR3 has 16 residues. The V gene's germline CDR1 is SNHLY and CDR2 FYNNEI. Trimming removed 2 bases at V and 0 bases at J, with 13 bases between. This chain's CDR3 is CASSEISAGMNTEAFF. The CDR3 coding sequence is TGTGCCAGCAGTGAAATTTCTGCGGGGATGAACACTGAAGCTTTCTTT.